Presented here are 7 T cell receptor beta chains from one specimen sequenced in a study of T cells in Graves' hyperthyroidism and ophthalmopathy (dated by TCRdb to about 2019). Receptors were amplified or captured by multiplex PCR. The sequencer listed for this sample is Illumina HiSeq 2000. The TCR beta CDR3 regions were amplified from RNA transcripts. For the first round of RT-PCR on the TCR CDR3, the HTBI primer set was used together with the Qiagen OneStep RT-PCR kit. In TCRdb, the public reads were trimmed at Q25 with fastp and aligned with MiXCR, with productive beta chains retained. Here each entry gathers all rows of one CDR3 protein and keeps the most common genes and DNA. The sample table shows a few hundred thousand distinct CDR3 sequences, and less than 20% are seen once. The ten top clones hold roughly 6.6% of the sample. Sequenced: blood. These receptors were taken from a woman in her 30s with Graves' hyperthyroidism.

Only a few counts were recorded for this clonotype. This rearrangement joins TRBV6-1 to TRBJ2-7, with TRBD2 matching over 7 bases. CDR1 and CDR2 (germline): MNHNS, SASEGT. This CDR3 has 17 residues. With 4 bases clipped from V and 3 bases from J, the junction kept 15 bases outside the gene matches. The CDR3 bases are TGTGCCAGCAGTGGGGGGGGGGGTGACAGCCCCTTCTACGAGCAGTACTTC. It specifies CASSGGGGDSPFYEQYF.

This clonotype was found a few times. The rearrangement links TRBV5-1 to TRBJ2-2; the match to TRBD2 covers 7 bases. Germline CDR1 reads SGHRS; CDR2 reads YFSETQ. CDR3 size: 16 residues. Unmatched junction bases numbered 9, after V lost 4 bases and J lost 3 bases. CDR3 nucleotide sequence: TGCGCCAGCAGCCCCCTTAGCGGGTTATACACCGGGGAGCTGTTTTTT. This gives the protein CASSPLSGLYTGELFF.

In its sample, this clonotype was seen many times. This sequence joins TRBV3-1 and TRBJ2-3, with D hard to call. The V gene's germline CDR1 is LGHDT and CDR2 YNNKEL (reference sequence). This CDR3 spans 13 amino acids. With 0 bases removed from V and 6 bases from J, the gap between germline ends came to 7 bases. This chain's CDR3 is CASSQERRDTQYF. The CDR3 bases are TGTGCCAGCAGCCAAGAACGGCGGGATACGCAGTATTTT.

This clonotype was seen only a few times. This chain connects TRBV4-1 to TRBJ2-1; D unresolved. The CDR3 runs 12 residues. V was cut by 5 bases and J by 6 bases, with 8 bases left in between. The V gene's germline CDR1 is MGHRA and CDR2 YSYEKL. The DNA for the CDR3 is TGCGCCAGCAGCAAAATGGGCAATGAGCAGTTCTTC. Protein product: CASSKMGNEQFF.

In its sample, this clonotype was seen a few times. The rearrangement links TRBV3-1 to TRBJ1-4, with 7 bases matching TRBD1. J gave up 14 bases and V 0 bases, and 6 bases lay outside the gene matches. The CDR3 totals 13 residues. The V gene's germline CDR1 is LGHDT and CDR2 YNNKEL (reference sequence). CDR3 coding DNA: TGTGCCAGCAGCCAAGATCCCCGGACAGGCCTGTTTTTT. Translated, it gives CASSQDPRTGLFF.

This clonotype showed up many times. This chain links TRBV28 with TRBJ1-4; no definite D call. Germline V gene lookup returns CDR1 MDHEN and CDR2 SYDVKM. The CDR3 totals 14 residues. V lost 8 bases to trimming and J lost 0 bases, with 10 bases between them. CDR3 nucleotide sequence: TGTGCCAGCGGCGACCCTTCAACTAATGAAAAACTGTTTTTT. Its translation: CASGDPSTNEKLFF. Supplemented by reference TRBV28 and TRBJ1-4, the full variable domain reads DVKVTQSSRYLVKRTGEKVFLECVQDMDHENMFWYRQDPGLGLRLIYFSYDVKMKEKGDIPEGYSVSREKKERFSLILESASTNQTSMYLCASGDPSTNEKLFFGSGTQLSVL.

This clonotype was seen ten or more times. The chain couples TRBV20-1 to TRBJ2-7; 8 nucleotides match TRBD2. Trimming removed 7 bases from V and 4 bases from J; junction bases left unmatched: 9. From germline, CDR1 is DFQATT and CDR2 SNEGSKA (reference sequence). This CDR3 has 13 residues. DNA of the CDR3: TGCAGTGTTAGGACGGGAGGGCCGTACGAGCAGTACTTC. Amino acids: CSVRTGGPYEQYF.